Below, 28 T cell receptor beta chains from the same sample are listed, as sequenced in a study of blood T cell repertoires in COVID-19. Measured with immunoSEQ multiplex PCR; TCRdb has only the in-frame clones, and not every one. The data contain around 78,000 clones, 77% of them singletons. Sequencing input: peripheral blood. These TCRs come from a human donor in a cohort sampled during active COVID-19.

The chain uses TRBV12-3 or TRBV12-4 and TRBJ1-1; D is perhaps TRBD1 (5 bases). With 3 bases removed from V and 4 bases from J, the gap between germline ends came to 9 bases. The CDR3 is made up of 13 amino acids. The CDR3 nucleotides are TGTGCCAGCAGTTTTTTGGGGGGCACTGAAGCTTTCTTT. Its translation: CASSFLGGTEAFF.

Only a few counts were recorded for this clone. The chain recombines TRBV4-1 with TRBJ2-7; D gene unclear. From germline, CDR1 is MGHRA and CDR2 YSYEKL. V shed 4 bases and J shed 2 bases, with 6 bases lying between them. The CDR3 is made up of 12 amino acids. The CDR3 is CASSPGPYEQYF. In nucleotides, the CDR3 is TGCGCCAGCAGCCCTGGGCCCTACGAGCAGTACTTC.

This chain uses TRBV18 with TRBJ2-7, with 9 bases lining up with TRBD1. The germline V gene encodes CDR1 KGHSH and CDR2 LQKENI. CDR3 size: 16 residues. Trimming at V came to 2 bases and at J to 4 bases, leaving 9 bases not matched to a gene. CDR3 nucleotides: TGTGCCAGCTCACCATTGGGGACAGGGCGGATTTACGAGCAGTACTTC. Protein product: CASSPLGTGRIYEQYF.

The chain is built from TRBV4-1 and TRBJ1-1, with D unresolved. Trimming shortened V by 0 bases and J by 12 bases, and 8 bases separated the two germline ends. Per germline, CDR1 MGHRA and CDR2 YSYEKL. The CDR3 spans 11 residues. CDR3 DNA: TGCGCCAGCAGCCAAGAAGGAGCCCCTTTCTTT. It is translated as CASSQEGAPFF.

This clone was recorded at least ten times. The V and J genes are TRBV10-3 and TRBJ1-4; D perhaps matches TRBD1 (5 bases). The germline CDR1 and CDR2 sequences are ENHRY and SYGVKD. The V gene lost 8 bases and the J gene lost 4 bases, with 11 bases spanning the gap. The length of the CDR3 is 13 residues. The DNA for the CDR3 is TGTGCCATCGGGGCGCAGGTTAATGAAAAACTGTTTTTT. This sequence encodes CAIGAQVNEKLFF.

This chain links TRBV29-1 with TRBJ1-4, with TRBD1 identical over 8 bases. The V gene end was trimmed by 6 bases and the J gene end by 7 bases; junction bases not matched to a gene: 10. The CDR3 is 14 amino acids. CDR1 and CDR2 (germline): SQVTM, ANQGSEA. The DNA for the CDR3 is TGCAGCGTCCTGACAGGGGAGTTGGTTGAAAAACTGTTTTTT. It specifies CSVLTGELVEKLFF. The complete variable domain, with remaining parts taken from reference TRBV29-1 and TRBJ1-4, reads SAVISQKPSRDICQRGTSLTIQCQVDSQVTMMFWYRQQPGQSLTLIATANQGSEATYESGFVIDKFPISRPNLTFSTLTVSNMSPEDSSIYLCSVLTGELVEKLFFGSGTQLSVL.

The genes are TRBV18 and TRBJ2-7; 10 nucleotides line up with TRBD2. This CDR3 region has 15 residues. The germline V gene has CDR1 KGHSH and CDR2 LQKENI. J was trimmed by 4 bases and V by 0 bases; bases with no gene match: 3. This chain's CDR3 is CASSPPGLAKYEQYF. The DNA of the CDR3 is TGTGCCAGCTCACCACCGGGACTAGCGAAGTACGAGCAGTACTTC.

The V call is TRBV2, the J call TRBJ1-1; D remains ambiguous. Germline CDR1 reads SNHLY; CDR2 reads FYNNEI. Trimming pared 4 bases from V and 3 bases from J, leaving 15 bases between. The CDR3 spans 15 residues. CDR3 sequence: CASSVQLLQDTEAFF. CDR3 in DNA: TGTGCCAGCAGTGTCCAGCTACTCCAGGACACTGAAGCTTTCTTT.

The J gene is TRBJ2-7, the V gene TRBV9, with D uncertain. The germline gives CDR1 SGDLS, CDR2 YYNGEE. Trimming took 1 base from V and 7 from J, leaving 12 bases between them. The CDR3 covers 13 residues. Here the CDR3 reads CASSVLLSSEQYF. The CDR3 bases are TGTGCCAGCAGCGTACTCCTCAGTTCGGAGCAGTACTTC. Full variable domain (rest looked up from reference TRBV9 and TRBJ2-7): DSGVTQTPKHLITATGQRVTLRCSPRSGDLSVYWYQQSLDQGLQFLIQYYNGEERAKGNILERFSAQQFPDLHSELNLSSLELGDSALYFCASSVLLSSEQYFGPGTRLTVT.

Written as DNA, the CDR3 is TGTGCCAGCAGTCTCGAACAGGGGGACTATGGCTACACCTTC. Its protein is CASSLEQGDYGYTF. The chain carries TRBV6-4 and TRBJ1-2, with TRBD1 matching over 8 bases. This CDR3 is 14 amino acids long. V lost 5 bases to trimming and J lost 3 bases; unmatched junction nucleotides: 5. The V gene's germline CDR1 is MRHNA and CDR2 SNTAGT.

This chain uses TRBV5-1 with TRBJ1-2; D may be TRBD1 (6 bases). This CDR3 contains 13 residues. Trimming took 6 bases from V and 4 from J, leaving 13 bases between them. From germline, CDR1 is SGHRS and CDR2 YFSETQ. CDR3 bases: TGCGCCAGCATCCCCTCAGGGGTCTATGGCTACACCTTC. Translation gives CASIPSGVYGYTF.

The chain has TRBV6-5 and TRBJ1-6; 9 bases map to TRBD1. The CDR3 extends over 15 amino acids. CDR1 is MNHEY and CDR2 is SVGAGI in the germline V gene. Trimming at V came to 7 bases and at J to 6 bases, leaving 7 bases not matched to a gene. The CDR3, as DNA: TGTGCCAGCACTTCCGGACAGGGGCGTAATTCACCCCTCCACTTT. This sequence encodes CASTSGQGRNSPLHF.

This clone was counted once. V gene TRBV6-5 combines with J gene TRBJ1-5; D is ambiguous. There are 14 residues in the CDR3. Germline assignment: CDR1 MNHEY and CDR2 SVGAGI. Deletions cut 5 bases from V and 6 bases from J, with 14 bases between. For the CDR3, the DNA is TGTGCCAGCAGTCCCACAGTTGAAGCTCAGCCCCAGCATTTT. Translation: CASSPTVEAQPQHF.

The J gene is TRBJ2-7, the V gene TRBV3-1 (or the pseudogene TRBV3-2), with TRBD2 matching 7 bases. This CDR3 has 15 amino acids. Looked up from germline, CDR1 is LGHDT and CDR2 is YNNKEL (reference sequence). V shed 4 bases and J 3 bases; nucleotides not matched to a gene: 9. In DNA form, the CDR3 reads TGTGCCAGCAGCCTCCTTCTCCCTAGCGGCTACGAGCAGTACTTC. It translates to CASSLLLPSGYEQYF.

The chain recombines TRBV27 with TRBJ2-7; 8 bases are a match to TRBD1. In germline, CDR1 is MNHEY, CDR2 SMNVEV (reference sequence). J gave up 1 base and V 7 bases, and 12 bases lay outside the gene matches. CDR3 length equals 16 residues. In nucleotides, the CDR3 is TGTGCCAGCATAGGCAGGGGGCGAGTGGGTTCCTACGAGCAGTACTTC. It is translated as CASIGRGRVGSYEQYF.

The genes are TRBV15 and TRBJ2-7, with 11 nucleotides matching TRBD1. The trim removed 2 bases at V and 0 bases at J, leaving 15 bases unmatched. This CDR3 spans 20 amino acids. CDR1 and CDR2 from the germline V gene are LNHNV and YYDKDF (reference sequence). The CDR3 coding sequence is TGTGCCACCAGCAGAAAGGGAGGGACAGGGGGATCGTCTAGCTCCTACGAGCAGTACTTC. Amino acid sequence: CATSRKGGTGGSSSSYEQYF.

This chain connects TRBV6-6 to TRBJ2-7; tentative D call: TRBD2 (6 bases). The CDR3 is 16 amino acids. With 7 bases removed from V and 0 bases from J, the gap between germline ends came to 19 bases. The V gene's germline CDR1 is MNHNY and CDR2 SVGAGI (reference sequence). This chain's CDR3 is CASTNPGAGSSYEQYF. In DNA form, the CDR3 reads TGTGCCAGCACTAACCCTGGGGCGGGGAGCTCCTACGAGCAGTACTTC.

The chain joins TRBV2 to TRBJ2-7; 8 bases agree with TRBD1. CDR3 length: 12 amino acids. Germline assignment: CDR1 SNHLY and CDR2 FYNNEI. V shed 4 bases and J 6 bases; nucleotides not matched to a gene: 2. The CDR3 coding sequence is TGTGCCAGCAGTGGACAGGGGCGCGAGCAGTACTTC. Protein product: CASSGQGREQYF.

CDR3 in amino acids: CASSLQGRNEAFF. CDR3 nucleotide sequence: TGTGCCAGCAGCCTCCAGGGCAGGAATGAAGCTTTCTTT. The chain combines TRBV2 with TRBJ1-1, with D perhaps TRBD1 (5 bases). CDR3 size: 13 residues. In germline, CDR1 is SNHLY, CDR2 FYNNEI. Trimming shortened V by 6 bases and J by 7 bases, and 15 bases separated the two germline ends.

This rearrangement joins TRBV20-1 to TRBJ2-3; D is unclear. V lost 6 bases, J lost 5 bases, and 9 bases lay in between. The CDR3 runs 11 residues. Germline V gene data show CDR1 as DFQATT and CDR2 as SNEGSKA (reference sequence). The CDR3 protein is CSAEAGDTQYF. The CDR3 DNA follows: TGCAGTGCAGAAGCCGGAGATACGCAGTATTTT.

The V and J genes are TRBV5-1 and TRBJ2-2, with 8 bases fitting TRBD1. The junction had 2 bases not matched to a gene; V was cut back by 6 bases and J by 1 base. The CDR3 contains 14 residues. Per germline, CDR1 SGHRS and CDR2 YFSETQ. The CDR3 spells CASTDRGNTGELFF. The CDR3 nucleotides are TGCGCCAGCACCGACAGGGGGAACACCGGGGAGCTGTTTTTT.

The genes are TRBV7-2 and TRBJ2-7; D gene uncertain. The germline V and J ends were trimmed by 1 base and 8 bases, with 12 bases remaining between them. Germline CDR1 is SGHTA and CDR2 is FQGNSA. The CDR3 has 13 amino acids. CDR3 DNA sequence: TGTGCCAGCAGCTTAGAGCCCCGCTCACAGCAGTACTTC. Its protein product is CASSLEPRSQQYF.

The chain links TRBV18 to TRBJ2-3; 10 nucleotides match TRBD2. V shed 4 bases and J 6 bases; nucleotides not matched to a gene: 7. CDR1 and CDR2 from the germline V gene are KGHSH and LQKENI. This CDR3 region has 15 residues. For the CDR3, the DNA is TGTGCCAGCTCACTGAATCTAGCGGGGGCGGATACGCAGTATTTT. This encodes CASSLNLAGADTQYF.

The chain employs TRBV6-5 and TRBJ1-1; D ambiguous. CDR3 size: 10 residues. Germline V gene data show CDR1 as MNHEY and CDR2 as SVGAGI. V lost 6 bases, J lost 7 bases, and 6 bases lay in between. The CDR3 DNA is TGTGCCAGCAGATGGCATGAAGCTTTCTTT. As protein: CASRWHEAFF.

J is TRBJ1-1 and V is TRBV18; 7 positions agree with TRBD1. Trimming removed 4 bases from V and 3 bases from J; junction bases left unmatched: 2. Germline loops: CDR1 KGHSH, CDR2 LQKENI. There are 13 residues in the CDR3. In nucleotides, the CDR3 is TGTGCCAGCTCACTAGGACAGGACACTGAAGCTTTCTTT. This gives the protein CASSLGQDTEAFF.

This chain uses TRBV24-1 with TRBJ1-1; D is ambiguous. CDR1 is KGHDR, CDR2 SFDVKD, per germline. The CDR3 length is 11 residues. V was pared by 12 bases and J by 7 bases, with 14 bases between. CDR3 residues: CADWETSEAFF. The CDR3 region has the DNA TGTGCCGACTGGGAGACAAGTGAAGCTTTCTTT.

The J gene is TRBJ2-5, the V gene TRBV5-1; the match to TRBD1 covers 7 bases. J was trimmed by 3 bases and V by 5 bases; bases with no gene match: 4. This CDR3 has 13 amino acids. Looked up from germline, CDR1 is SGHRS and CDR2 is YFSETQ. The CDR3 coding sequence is TGCGCCAGCAGGGCCGGGACAGAAGAGACCCAGTACTTC. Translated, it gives CASRAGTEETQYF.

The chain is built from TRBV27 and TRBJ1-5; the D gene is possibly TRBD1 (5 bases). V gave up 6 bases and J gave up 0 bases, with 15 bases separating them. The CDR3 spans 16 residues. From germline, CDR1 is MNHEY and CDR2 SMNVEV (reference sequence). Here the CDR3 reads CASSYGFGHSNQPQHF. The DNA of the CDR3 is TGTGCCAGCAGCTATGGGTTCGGACATAGCAATCAGCCCCAGCATTTT.